The 26 T cell receptor beta chains in this list originate from one sample, sequenced in a study of T cells in Graves' hyperthyroidism and ophthalmopathy. Amplified regions were TCR beta CDR3 sequences from RNA transcripts. When the TCR CDR3 underwent first-round RT-PCR, the HTBI primer set was used. MiXCR, run by TCRdb on the multiplex PCR reads, gives a single entry per CDR3 protein. The data contain around 620,000 distinct CDR3 sequences, 13% to 15% of them singletons. Sequencing used blood. These receptors originate from a young woman with Graves' ophthalmopathy.

This clonotype was counted at least ten times. The genes are TRBV7-2 and TRBJ2-3; 8 bases line up with TRBD2. CDR3 length: 16 amino acids. The germline V gene encodes CDR1 SGHTA and CDR2 FQGNSA. After removal of 1 base from V and 6 bases from J, the junction contained 9 bases not matched to a gene. CDR3 loop: CASSLEGRGGADTQYF. The DNA of the CDR3 is TGTGCCAGCAGCTTAGAAGGTCGGGGGGGCGCGGATACGCAGTATTTT. The full variable domain, completed using reference TRBV7-2 and TRBJ2-3, is GAGVSQSPSNKVTEKGKDVELRCDPISGHTALYWYRQSLGQGLEFLIYFQGNSAPDKSGLPSDRFSAERTGGSVSTLTIQRTQQEDSAVYLCASSLEGRGGADTQYFGPGTRLTVL.

This clonotype was counted many times. The chain has TRBV6-1 and TRBJ2-5, with D perhaps TRBD1 (5 bases). Trimming shortened V by 6 bases and J by 1 base, and 18 bases separated the two germline ends. CDR1 MNHNS and CDR2 SASEGT come from the germline V gene. There are 16 residues in the CDR3. The DNA for the CDR3 is TGTGCCAGCAGGCCCAGGGCCGCACGGCCCCAAGAGACCCAGTACTTC. Its translation: CASRPRAARPQETQYF.

CDR3 sequence (DNA): TGTGCTAGTGGTTTGGTAGGGACTAGCGGGAGGATCCCCCGACAGCAGTTCTTC. It specifies CASGLVGTSGRIPRQQFF. The gene calls are TRBV12-5 and TRBJ2-1; 15 bases agree with TRBD2. The germline V gene encodes CDR1 LGHNT and CDR2 FRNRAP. Trimming took 0 bases from V and 11 from J; bases not matched to a gene: 11. This CDR3 has 18 residues.

This clonotype was counted a few times. The junction does not match germline at one end; this may be a read error. The rearrangement joins TRBV7-7 to TRBJ2-2; D could derive from TRBD1 or TRBD2 (6 bases each). CDR3 size: 16 residues. Germline lookup yields CDR1 SSHAT and CDR2 FNYEAQ (reference sequence). Here the CDR3 reads CASSPGAGPNTGELFF. The CDR3 DNA is TGTGCTAGCAGCCCGGGGGCAGGGCCTAACACCGGGGAGCTGTTTTTT. The entire variable domain, with the rest obtained from reference TRBV7-7 and TRBJ2-2, is as follows: GAGVSQSPRYKVTKRGQDVTLRCDPISSHATLYWYQQALGQGPEFLTYFNYEAQPDKSGLPSDRFSAERPEGSISTLTIQRTEQRDSAMYRCASSPGAGPNTGELFFGEGSRLTVL.

This clonotype was seen a few times. J is TRBJ2-5 and V is TRBV7-2, with TRBD2 matching over 9 bases. Per germline, CDR1 SGHTA and CDR2 FQGNSA. This CDR3 region has 17 residues. The V gene end was trimmed by 1 base and the J gene end by 4 bases; junction bases not matched to a gene: 10. For the CDR3, the DNA is TGTGCCAGCAGCTTAGGGGGTCTAGCGGGAAGCGGAGAGACCCAGTACTTC. It yields the protein CASSLGGLAGSGETQYF.

This clonotype was detected ten times or more. V is TRBV11-2 and J is TRBJ2-7; 10 bases are a match to TRBD2. The CDR3 totals 16 residues. Germline V gene data show CDR1 as SGHAT and CDR2 as FQNNGV. Trimming removed 4 bases from V and 3 bases from J; junction bases left unmatched: 9. DNA of the CDR3: TGTGCCAGCAGCTCCTTAGCGGGAGGCGCCCTCTACGAGCAGTACTTC. Protein sequence: CASSSLAGGALYEQYF.

This clonotype was seen repeatedly, ten times or more. The CDR3 nucleotides are TGTGCCAGCAGCCAAGATTTGGGGGGCGGCAATCAGCCCCAGCATTTT. The encoded protein is CASSQDLGGGNQPQHF. V and J are TRBV3-2 and TRBJ1-5; the D call TRBD1 from the table was never checked on the DNA. TRBV3-2 corresponds to a pseudogene. The CDR3 sequence is 16 residues long.

The V and J genes are TRBV20-1 and TRBJ1-1, with TRBD1 as a possible D gene (5 bases). Looked up from germline, CDR1 is DFQATT and CDR2 is SNEGSKA (reference sequence). V shed 1 base and J shed 5 bases, with 14 bases lying between them. The CDR3 extends over 14 amino acids. Here the CDR3 DNA reads TGCAGTGCTAGAGCACGGGGCCCGGCGACTGAAGCTTTCTTT. Its protein product is CSARARGPATEAFF.

This clonotype was picked up many times. The rearrangement joins TRBV24-1 to TRBJ1-1; tentative D call: TRBD1 (5 bases). V was cut by 10 bases and J by 6 bases, with 11 bases left in between. Germline CDR1 and CDR2: KGHDR and SFDVKD. The CDR3 contains 11 residues. The DNA for the CDR3 is TGTGCCACTTCGATGGGACCTGAAGCTTTCTTT. It translates to CATSMGPEAFF.

This clonotype was recorded many times. The chain recombines TRBV12-3 or TRBV12-4 with TRBJ2-3; TRBD2 might be the D (5 bases). V was clipped by 1 base and J by 3 bases, with 11 bases between them. This CDR3 region has 15 residues. CDR3 protein: CASSLDPGFTDTQYF. DNA of the CDR3: TGTGCCAGCAGTTTAGACCCGGGGTTTACAGATACGCAGTATTTT.

This clonotype has at least ten counts. The V and J genes are TRBV11-1 and TRBJ1-5; 7 bases align to TRBD1. This CDR3 has 14 residues. The germline CDR1 and CDR2 sequences are SGHAT and FQDESV (reference sequence). V shed 5 bases and J 4 bases; nucleotides not matched to a gene: 5. Here the CDR3 reads CASSLDRTNQPQHF. CDR3 DNA: TGTGCCAGCAGCCTGGACAGGACAAATCAGCCCCAGCATTTT. The full variable domain, with the rest looked up from reference TRBV11-1 and TRBJ1-5, is EAEVAQSPRYKITEKSQAVAFWCDPISGHATLYWYRQILGQGPELLVQFQDESVVDDSQLPKDRFSAERLKGVDSTLKIQPAELGDSAMYLCASSLDRTNQPQHFGDGTRLSIL.

This clonotype has a count of ten or more. This rearrangement joins TRBV28 to TRBJ2-7; a possible D gene is TRBD2 (5 bases). The CDR3 loop spans 14 amino acids. The germline V gene has CDR1 MDHEN and CDR2 SYDVKM. The germline V and J ends were trimmed by 6 bases and 4 bases, with 16 bases remaining between them. This chain's CDR3 is CASRVGSGVYEQYF. In DNA, the CDR3 is TGTGCCAGCAGGGTGGGGAGTGGGGTGTACGAGCAGTACTTC.

This clonotype came up many times. The J gene is TRBJ2-2, the V gene TRBV2; tentatively, D is TRBD1 (6 bases). CDR3 length: 15 amino acids. In germline, CDR1 is SNHLY, CDR2 FYNNEI. Trimming stripped 6 bases from V and 1 base from J, with 12 bases between. CDR3 amino acids: CASRRGNRNTGELFF. The DNA for the CDR3 is TGTGCCAGCAGGAGGGGGAATCGGAACACCGGGGAGCTGTTTTTT.

V usage is TRBV19 and J usage is TRBJ2-3; D remains ambiguous. The ends were cut back, 0 bases at V and 3 bases at J, with 7 bases in the middle. Per the germline V gene, CDR1 is LNHDA and CDR2 is SQIVND (reference sequence). The length of the CDR3 is 14 residues. The CDR3 reads CASSIEANTDTQYF. The CDR3 DNA is TGTGCCAGTAGTATAGAAGCGAATACAGATACGCAGTATTTT.

There are many counts of this clonotype. This rearrangement joins TRBV6-2 or TRBV6-3 to TRBJ1-2; D remains ambiguous. Germline V CDR1 and CDR2: MNHEY, SVGEGT. Trimming shortened V by 0 bases and J by 8 bases, and 13 bases separated the two germline ends. The CDR3 spans 14 residues. CDR3 protein: CASSYSTARRGYTF. The DNA for the CDR3 is TGTGCCAGCAGTTACTCCACGGCCCGGAGGGGCTACACCTTC.

This clonotype has a count of ten or more. V is TRBV6-5 and J is TRBJ2-1; 7 positions match TRBD2. The CDR3 totals 17 residues. V shed 0 bases and J 4 bases; nucleotides not matched to a gene: 9. Germline CDR1 MNHEY, CDR2 SVGAGI. This chain's CDR3 is CASSYSGLAVLYNEQFF. The CDR3 nucleotides are TGTGCCAGCAGTTACTCTGGGCTAGCGGTACTTTACAATGAGCAGTTCTTC.

The chain joins TRBV27 to TRBJ2-1, with D uncertain. Per germline, CDR1 MNHEY and CDR2 SMNVEV (reference sequence). This CDR3 region has 13 residues. V lost 7 bases and J 1 base, leaving 8 bases between the germline ends. The chain's CDR3 is CASKTGSYNEQFF. The CDR3, as DNA: TGTGCCAGCAAGACCGGGTCCTACAATGAGCAGTTCTTC.

This clonotype was found many times. The chain joins TRBV20-1 to TRBJ2-7; D perhaps matches TRBD1 (6 bases). V was cut by 2 bases and J by 2 bases, with 13 bases left in between. From germline, CDR1 is DFQATT and CDR2 SNEGSKA (reference sequence). This CDR3 has 14 amino acids. The CDR3 nucleotides read TGCAGTGCTAGACCAAGGCGACAGGCCTACGAGCAGTACTTC. Protein: CSARPRRQAYEQYF.

This clonotype was observed many times. The J gene is TRBJ2-7, the V gene TRBV11-2; perhaps TRBD1 as D (6 bases). Trimming took 0 bases from V and 2 from J, leaving 11 bases between them. Germline-derived CDR1 and CDR2 are SGHAT and FQNNGV. The CDR3 has 15 residues. The CDR3 nucleotides read TGTGCCAGCAGCTTAGAGACAGGATCTCCCTACGAGCAGTACTTC. This encodes CASSLETGSPYEQYF. The variable domain in full, with the rest retrieved from reference TRBV11-2 and TRBJ2-7, is EAGVAQSPRYKIIEKRQSVAFWCNPISGHATLYWYQQILGQGPKLLIQFQNNGVVDDSQLPKDRFSAERLKGVDSTLKIQPAKLEDSAVYLCASSLETGSPYEQYFGPGTRLTVT.

V gene TRBV27 combines with J gene TRBJ1-6; D might be TRBD1 (5 bases). V was trimmed by 3 bases and J by 8 bases, leaving 14 bases between them. Germline V gene data show CDR1 as MNHEY and CDR2 as SMNVEV (reference sequence). The CDR3 is made up of 15 amino acids. In DNA, the CDR3 is TGTGCCAGCAGTTTCTCGGGGCTTGTGTATTCACCCCTCCACTTT. This gives the protein CASSFSGLVYSPLHF.

This clonotype was counted many times. In DNA form, the CDR3 reads TGCAGTGCAACCCAAGGAGGGGGGGACACTGAAGCTTTCTTT. Protein sequence: CSATQGGGDTEAFF. The chain employs TRBV20-1 and TRBJ1-1; D may be TRBD1 (6 bases). Trimming shortened V by 6 bases and J by 3 bases, and 17 bases separated the two germline ends. Germline V lookup: CDR1 DFQATT, CDR2 SNEGSKA (reference sequence). The CDR3 is 14 residues long.

The chain carries TRBV6-1 and TRBJ1-4; a possible D gene is TRBD1 (6 bases). CDR3 length: 16 amino acids. Germline-derived CDR1 and CDR2 are MNHNS and SASEGT. Between the trimmed V and J ends, which lost 2 bases and 0 bases, there was a span of 10 bases. CDR3 nucleotide sequence: TGTGCCAGCAGTGAATCTGGACAGTCAACTAATGAAAAACTGTTTTTT. Protein sequence: CASSESGQSTNEKLFF.

This clonotype was seen a few times. This chain connects TRBV11-3 to TRBJ2-1, with D possibly matching TRBD2 (5 bases). Germline CDR1 and CDR2: SGHNT and YENEEA. The CDR3 length is 15 residues. The V end lost 0 bases, the J end lost 8 bases, and 14 bases lay between the germline ends. CDR3: CASSLDQTRSDEQFF. CDR3 DNA: TGTGCCAGCAGCTTAGATCAAACTAGAAGCGATGAGCAGTTCTTC.

This clonotype was found many times. The gene calls are TRBV6-2 or TRBV6-3 and TRBJ1-1, with 7 bases fitting TRBD1. V dropped 5 bases and J dropped 0; count of bases not matched to a gene: 15. This CDR3 contains 18 residues. Germline CDR1 is MNHEY and CDR2 is SVGEGT. This CDR3 is CASSPNRGLDELNTEAFF. In DNA form, the CDR3 reads TGTGCCAGCAGTCCCAACAGGGGTCTTGATGAATTGAACACTGAAGCTTTCTTT.

V gene TRBV29-1 combines with J gene TRBJ2-6; unclear D gene. Trimming took 5 bases from V and 0 from J, leaving 8 bases between them. The CDR3 loop spans 14 amino acids. Per the germline V gene, CDR1 is SQVTM and CDR2 is ANQGSEA. CDR3 bases: TGCAGCGTTCAACGAGACTCTGGGGCCAACGTCCTGACTTTC. Its protein product is CSVQRDSGANVLTF.

This clonotype was counted at least ten times. The chain is built from TRBV7-2 and TRBJ2-5; 9 nucleotides align to TRBD2. The J segment lost 0 bases and the V segment lost 3 bases, leaving 2 bases of the junction unmatched. The CDR3 runs to 15 residues. The V gene's germline CDR1 is SGHTA and CDR2 FQGNSA. CDR3 sequence (DNA): TGTGCCAGCAGCTTGTCTAGCGGGGACCAAGAGACCCAGTACTTC. This gives the protein CASSLSSGDQETQYF.